The 23 T cell receptor beta chains below come from one sample, sequenced in a study of T cells in Graves' hyperthyroidism and ophthalmopathy. RNA transcripts gave rise to amplified TCR beta CDR3 regions. During a first-round RT-PCR of the TCR CDR3, the HTBI primer set was used. TCRdb ran MiXCR on the multiplex PCR reads and lists one entry per CDR3 protein. The table lists about 640,000 distinct CDR3 sequences, nearly 45% of them singletons. Sequencing was done on a sample of peripheral blood or thyroid tissue (not recorded which). The receptors come from an adult man with Graves' disease, either hyperthyroidism or ophthalmopathy (not recorded which).

The gene calls are TRBV2 and TRBJ1-2; perhaps TRBD1 as D (6 bases). This CDR3 comprises 12 residues. Germline CDR1 is SNHLY and CDR2 is FYNNEI. V gave up 3 bases and J gave up 8 bases, with 10 bases separating them. CDR3 DNA sequence: TGTGCCAGCAGTGATGCAGGGGACGGCTACACCTTC. Encoded protein: CASSDAGDGYTF. Full variable domain (remainder filled in from reference TRBV2 and TRBJ1-2): EPEVTQTPSHQVTQMGQEVILRCVPISNHLYFYWYRQILGQKVEFLVSFYNNEISEKSEIFDDQFSVERPDGSNFTLKIRSTKLEDSAMYFCASSDAGDGYTFGSGTRLTVV.

With respect to this clonotype: This may come from a read error, since a much larger clone is one base off. This chain connects TRBV5-1 to TRBJ1-1; D remains unclear. Germline V gene sequence: CDR1 SGHRS, CDR2 YFSETQ. V gave up 3 bases and J gave up 7 bases, with 7 bases separating them. CDR3 length: 11 amino acids. The CDR3 sequence: CASSSVSEAFF. The CDR3, as DNA: TGCGCCAGCAGCTCTGTTAGTGAAGCTTTCTTT.

This clonotype was seen repeatedly, ten times or more. The rearrangement uses TRBV2 and TRBJ1-2, with TRBD1 matching 7 bases. With 3 bases clipped from V and 5 bases from J, the junction kept 3 bases outside the gene matches. Looked up from germline, CDR1 is SNHLY and CDR2 is FYNNEI. This CDR3 region has 13 residues. CDR3 in amino acids: CASSDGTEYGYTF. CDR3 nucleotide sequence: TGTGCCAGCAGTGACGGGACAGAGTATGGCTACACCTTC.

This chain uses TRBV10-3 with TRBJ1-1, with 7 bases fitting TRBD1. Germline V CDR1 and CDR2: ENHRY, SYGVKD. This CDR3 contains 14 residues. The junction had 5 bases not matched to a gene; V was cut back by 6 bases and J by 1 base. CDR3 region: CAIRLGQPNTEAFF. The CDR3 nucleotides read TGTGCCATCAGGTTGGGACAGCCGAACACTGAAGCTTTCTTT.

There are a few counts of this clonotype. The rearrangement joins TRBV4-1 to TRBJ2-7; maybe TRBD2 (6 bases). V gave up 1 base and J gave up 3 bases, with 13 bases separating them. The CDR3 has 15 amino acids. The V gene's germline CDR1 is MGHRA and CDR2 YSYEKL. CDR3 nucleotide sequence: TGCGCCAGCAGCCAAGTCGGGACTGGGATCTACGAGCAGTACTTC. Its protein product is CASSQVGTGIYEQYF.

This chain links TRBV2 with TRBJ1-5; D remains unclear. There are 14 residues in the CDR3. CDR1 is SNHLY and CDR2 is FYNNEI in the germline V gene. Trimming stripped 5 bases from V and 2 bases from J, with 10 bases between. CDR3 sequence: CASSPFLGNQPQHF. CDR3 in DNA: TGTGCCAGCAGTCCCTTCTTAGGCAATCAGCCCCAGCATTTT. Full variable domain (rest looked up from reference TRBV2 and TRBJ1-5): EPEVTQTPSHQVTQMGQEVILRCVPISNHLYFYWYRQILGQKVEFLVSFYNNEISEKSEIFDDQFSVERPDGSNFTLKIRSTKLEDSAMYFCASSPFLGNQPQHFGDGTRLSIL.

This clonotype was found many times. This chain joins TRBV7-9 and TRBJ2-5, with D uncertain. Germline V gives CDR1 SEHNR, CDR2 FQNEAQ (reference sequence). The germline V and J ends were trimmed by 3 bases and 5 bases, with 4 bases remaining between them. The length of the CDR3 is 11 residues. CDR3 in DNA: TGTGCCAGCAGCTTTTGGGAGACCCAGTACTTC. Its protein is CASSFWETQYF.

The chain has TRBV2 and TRBJ1-4, with 9 bases that match TRBD1. V dropped 5 bases and J dropped 7; count of bases not matched to a gene: 8. Germline V lookup: CDR1 SNHLY, CDR2 FYNNEI. This CDR3 contains 15 residues. The CDR3 sequence is CASSHRTGDVEKLFF. CDR3 nucleotides: TGTGCCAGCAGTCACCGGACAGGGGATGTTGAAAAACTGTTTTTT. Drawing the rest from reference TRBV2 and TRBJ1-4, the complete variable domain is EPEVTQTPSHQVTQMGQEVILRCVPISNHLYFYWYRQILGQKVEFLVSFYNNEISEKSEIFDDQFSVERPDGSNFTLKIRSTKLEDSAMYFCASSHRTGDVEKLFFGSGTQLSVL.

The chain carries TRBV5-1 and TRBJ2-7, with 8 bases matching TRBD1. Germline V gene sequence: CDR1 SGHRS, CDR2 YFSETQ. V shed 3 bases, J shed 5 bases, and the junction held 10 bases outside the gene matches. CDR3 length: 15 residues. CDR3 sequence (DNA): TGCGCCAGCAGCTCACCTGGGACAGGATTGAACGAGCAGTACTTC. Amino acid sequence: CASSSPGTGLNEQYF.

The chain employs TRBV29-1 and TRBJ1-6; D unclear. Germline assignment: CDR1 SQVTM and CDR2 ANQGSEA. This CDR3 has 13 residues. Trimming cost V 7 bases and J 13 bases, with 20 bases left between them. In DNA form, the CDR3 reads TGCAGCGGGAACCGTGGACGGGGAGGGCCCCTCCACTTT. Amino acids: CSGNRGRGGPLHF.

V gene TRBV10-3 combines with J gene TRBJ2-7; tentative D call: TRBD1 (5 bases). CDR1 is ENHRY, CDR2 SYGVKD, per germline. CDR3 size: 10 residues. The CDR3, as DNA: TGTGCTCCAAGGCCCACAGGGCAGTACTTC. Amino acids: CAPRPTGQYF.

This rearrangement joins TRBV7-9 to TRBJ1-4; the D gene is possibly TRBD1 (5 bases). Germline CDR1 and CDR2: SEHNR and FQNEAQ (reference sequence). With 4 bases removed from V and 4 bases from J, the gap between germline ends came to 13 bases. This CDR3 spans 15 amino acids. The CDR3 spells CASSWEGGHNEKLFF. The CDR3 nucleotides read TGTGCCAGCAGCTGGGAAGGAGGACATAATGAAAAACTGTTTTTT.

This clonotype was found a few times. This sequence joins TRBV24-1 and TRBJ1-1; 9 nucleotides agree with TRBD1. Germline-derived CDR1 and CDR2 are KGHDR and SFDVKD. V lost 9 bases and J lost 6; bases outside the gene matches: 7. The CDR3 runs 13 residues. The CDR3, as DNA: TGTGCCACCTCCGGGACAGGGAGCCCTGAAGCTTTCTTT. Protein product: CATSGTGSPEAFF.

As concerns this clonotype: This clone may be a read error of a much larger clone one base away. The final CDR3 position lacks the conserved phenylalanine or tryptophan, pointing to a likely read error. The rearrangement links TRBV7-9 to TRBJ2-5, with a weak D call TRBD2 (5 bases). Trimming left V 5 bases short and J 5 bases short, with 18 bases between. CDR3 length equals 15 residues. Germline V gene lookup returns CDR1 SEHNR and CDR2 FQNEAQ (reference sequence). Here the CDR3 reads CASSHGSAGRETQYL. CDR3 in DNA: TGTGCCAGCAGCCATGGTAGCGCCGGGCGGGAGACCCAGTACCTC.

There are many counts of this clonotype. The rearrangement joins TRBV10-3 to TRBJ1-2; D gene ambiguous. The V end was cut by 6 bases, the J end by 3 bases, with 11 bases between. The CDR3 sequence is 13 residues long. Germline V gene data show CDR1 as ENHRY and CDR2 as SYGVKD. The CDR3 bases are TGTGCCATCAGCCTGAACAGCCACTATGGCTACACCTTC. Its protein product is CAISLNSHYGYTF.

With respect to this clonotype: A read error may explain this, as a much larger clone is one base away. The chain has TRBV20-1 and TRBJ2-5; maybe TRBD2 (5 bases). The germline V gene has CDR1 DFQATT and CDR2 SNEGSKA (reference sequence). V lost 6 bases, J lost 5 bases, and 10 bases lay in between. The CDR3 is made up of 11 amino acids. The CDR3 is CSAERKETQYF. The CDR3 DNA reads TGCAGTGCGGAGCGGAAGGAGACCCAGTACTTC.

Ten or more counts support this clonotype. Here the CDR3 DNA reads TGTGCCAGCAGGCCCGACCTAAACTCCTACGAGCAGTACTTC. It encodes CASRPDLNSYEQYF. The chain recombines TRBV7-8 with TRBJ2-7; D not certain. CDR1 is SGHVS, CDR2 FQNEAQ, per germline. The CDR3 consists of 14 residues. V dropped 6 bases and J dropped 0 bases, with 12 bases sitting between them. Full variable domain (outside the CDR3, taken from reference TRBV7-8 and TRBJ2-7): GAGVSQSPRYKVAKRGQDVALRCDPISGHVSLFWYQQALGQGPEFLTYFQNEAQLDKSGLPSDRFFAERPEGSVSTLKIQRTQQEDSAVYLCASRPDLNSYEQYFGPGTRLTVT.

As to this clonotype: A much larger clone differs from this one at a single base, so this may be a read error. The rearrangement uses TRBV20-1 and TRBJ1-6; D perhaps matches TRBD1 (6 bases). V was cut by 3 bases and J by 7 bases, with 16 bases left in between. From germline, CDR1 is DFQATT and CDR2 SNEGSKA (reference sequence). The CDR3 loop spans 15 amino acids. This CDR3 reads CSARVGARRNSPLHF. CDR3 sequence (DNA): TGCAGTGCTAGGGTGGGGGCGCGGAGGAATTCACCCCTCCACTTT.

The chain links TRBV5-4 to TRBJ2-2; TRBD2 agrees at 10 bases. There are 17 residues in the CDR3. J gave up 7 bases and V 0 bases, and 9 bases lay outside the gene matches. The V gene's germline CDR1 is SGHNT and CDR2 YYREEE (reference sequence). CDR3 nucleotides: TGTGCCAGCAGCTTGGACGTGGCTAGCGGGAGACACGGGGAGCTGTTTTTT. Its protein product is CASSLDVASGRHGELFF. The full variable domain, its missing parts supplied by reference TRBV5-4 and TRBJ2-2, is ETGVTQSPTHLIKTRGQQVTLRCSSQSGHNTVSWYQQALGQGPQFIFQYYREEENGRGNFPPRFSGLQFPNYSSELNVNALELDDSALYLCASSLDVASGRHGELFFGEGSRLTVL.

A word on this clonotype: Relative to the germline gene, one junction end is altered; a read error may explain this. The rearrangement uses TRBV7-3 and TRBJ2-7; D gene unclear. The CDR3 has 14 amino acids. Germline loops: CDR1 SGHTA, CDR2 FQGTGA. The CDR3 DNA sequence: TGTGCCAGCAGCGTGGACGGGTTCTCCCACGAGCAGTACTTC. Amino acid sequence: CASSVDGFSHEQYF.

The J gene is TRBJ2-5, the V gene TRBV9; 10 bases are shared with TRBD2. Unmatched junction bases numbered 9, after V lost 4 bases and J lost 0 bases. This CDR3 spans 17 amino acids. From germline, CDR1 is SGDLS and CDR2 YYNGEE. The CDR3 reads CASSQALAGSYQETQYF. Here the CDR3 DNA reads TGTGCCAGCAGCCAAGCACTAGCGGGGTCTTACCAAGAGACCCAGTACTTC.

In regard to this clonotype: One base away lies a much larger clone, so this may be a sequencing read error. This rearrangement joins TRBV10-3 to TRBJ1-1; D call uncertain. V was shortened by 6 bases and J by 4 bases, with 12 bases between the two germline ends. The CDR3 sequence is 13 residues long. Germline assignment: CDR1 ENHRY and CDR2 SYGVKD. CDR3 region: CAISLGMGTEAFF. The CDR3, as DNA: TGTGCCATCAGCTTAGGGATGGGCACTGAAGCTTTCTTT.

This clonotype was recorded a few times. V and J are TRBV10-3 and TRBJ1-5, with D uncertain. The CDR3 extends over 14 amino acids. Trimming cost V 2 bases and J 5 bases, with 10 bases left between them. Germline CDR1 reads ENHRY; CDR2 reads SYGVKD. The CDR3 DNA follows: TGTGCCATCAGTGAGATAGAGAACCATCAGCCCCAGCATTTT. This encodes CAISEIENHQPQHF.